The T cell receptor beta chain described here comes from a study of CD8 T cells in ankylosing spondylitis. Study-level results: Blood from ankylosing spondylitis patients appeared to carry a characteristic roughly 8-variant TCR beta motif. Some motif variants were previously reported in reactive arthritis synovial fluid and blood. It was reported that disease-linked clones were significantly enriched in matched ankylosing spondylitis synovial fluid.

Generation of TCR beta libraries employed quantitative 5'-RACE incorporating molecular barcodes. TCRdb reprocessed the 5' RACE reads via MiXCR and lists one record per CDR3 protein. The table shows over 600,000 distinct CDR3 sequences, with over 15% occurring only once. Worth noting for this clonotype: Its antigen is not known.

Trimming shortened V by 7 bases and J by 4 bases, and 6 bases separated the two germline ends. Germline CDR1 SEHNR, CDR2 FQNEAQ (reference sequence). The CDR3 consists of 11 residues. The clonotype originates from a male donor with ankylosing spondylitis. This chain links TRBV7-9 with TRBJ2-3; D is ambiguous. The source material was blood, either unsorted or a sorted T cell fraction (not recorded which). The CDR3 protein is CASNGADTQYF. CDR3 in DNA: TGTGCCAGCAACGGAGCAGATACGCAGTATTTT.